Listed below are T cell receptor beta chains from one sample, sequenced in a study of regulatory T cells in long-lasting Graves disease. MiXCR was run by TCRdb on the multiplex PCR reads, yielding one entry per CDR3 protein. The data show about 300,000 distinct CDR3 sequences, about a sixth seen once. The source material was peripheral blood mononuclear cells (PBMCs), sampled at new diagnosis, from a patient treated with antithyroid drugs. These receptors all stem from a female donor with Graves disease. Both conserved end residues are part of each CDR3. The D gene is left open where the match is weak. For some rows the clone size is stated as once, few or many, or as a class when expanded; others skip it.

J: TRBJ2-1
size: many
D: TRBD2
V: TRBV12-3/TRBV12-4
DNA: TGTGCCAGCAGTTCAGCGGGATCAACTGAGCAGTTCTTC
CDR3: CASSSAGSTEQFF

J: TRBJ2-5
size: .
D: TRBD2
V: TRBV20-1
DNA: TGCAGTGCTAGAGGGGGGACTAGCGGTAGGGAGACCCAGTACTTC
CDR3: CSARGGTSGRETQYF

J: TRBJ1-1
size: .
D: .
V: TRBV28
DNA: TGTGCCAGCAGGGACAGAGCGGCAGCTTTCTTT
CDR3: CASRDRAAAFF

J: TRBJ2-1
size: many
D: .
V: TRBV12-3/TRBV12-4
DNA: TGTGCCAGCAGTTTCCTGGACGGAGACAATGAGCAGTTCTTC
CDR3: CASSFLDGDNEQFF

J: TRBJ1-1
size: many
D: .
V: TRBV6-1
DNA: TGTGCCATTACCGCGGGGGTATGGATGAACACTGAAGCTTTCTTT
CDR3: CAITAGVWMNTEAFF

J: TRBJ1-1
size: many
D: .
V: TRBV6-1
DNA: TGTGCCAGCCACGAACCAGGACTGCGAACTTTCTTT
CDR3: CASHEPGLRTFF

J: TRBJ2-3
size: .
D: .
V: TRBV19
DNA: TGTGCCAGTAGTATTAGTGCAACAGATACGCAGTATTTT
CDR3: CASSISATDTQYF

J: TRBJ2-5
size: many
D: .
V: TRBV7-2
DNA: TGTGCCAGCAGCTTAGGACTAACCCGAATGAGAGAGACCCAGTACTTC
CDR3: CASSLGLTRMRETQYF

J: TRBJ2-7
size: many
D: TRBD2
V: TRBV27
DNA: TGTGCCAGCAGTCATTCGGGGGGATGGGCCTACGAGCAGTACTTC
CDR3: CASSHSGGWAYEQYF

J: TRBJ2-1
size: .
D: .
V: TRBV5-1
DNA: TGCGCCAGCAGCTTGGGGACGGCGGGCGGAGAGCAGTTCTTC
CDR3: CASSLGTAGGEQFF

J: TRBJ2-7
size: many
D: TRBD1
V: TRBV28
DNA: TGTGCCAGCAGGTTAACAGGGGCCCCTCTCAAGCAGTACTTC
CDR3: CASRLTGAPLKQYF

J: TRBJ2-3
size: many
D: TRBD2
V: TRBV28
DNA: TGTGCCAGCAGCACAACCACTAGCGGGAGGGGGGATACGCAGTATTTT
CDR3: CASSTTTSGRGDTQYF

J: TRBJ1-2
size: .
D: .
V: TRBV4-1
DNA: TGCGCCAGCAGCCAGGGGGGGGGCCCCCTTAACTATGGCTACACCTTC
CDR3: CASSQGGGPLNYGYTF

J: TRBJ2-2
size: few
D: .
V: TRBV27
DNA: TGTGCCAGCAGTCCAAACCGACCCCCGGTTGAAGAGCTGTTTTTT
CDR3: CASSPNRPPVEELFF

J: TRBJ2-1
size: .
D: .
V: TRBV15
DNA: TGTGCCACCAGCTTGAGGGGAGGTGAGCAGTTCTTC
CDR3: CATSLRGGEQFF

J: TRBJ2-5
size: many
D: .
V: TRBV9
DNA: TGTGCCAGCAGCCTCAACCCCGCGGGATTTCAAGAGACCCAGTACTTC
CDR3: CASSLNPAGFQETQYF

J: TRBJ2-3
size: many
D: TRBD2
V: TRBV7-2
DNA: TGTGCCAGCAGCTTAGATGCGGGGGGGCCAGATACGCAGTATTTT
CDR3: CASSLDAGGPDTQYF

J: TRBJ2-5
size: many
D: .
V: TRBV12-3/TRBV12-4
DNA: TGTGCCAGCAGACTAGGGGAGGGGGTGACCCAGTACTTC
CDR3: CASRLGEGVTQYF

J: TRBJ1-3
size: few
D: .
V: TRBV28
DNA: TGTGCCAGCGGATCTCAGGAGGGCGGCGACACCATATATTTT
CDR3: CASGSQEGGDTIYF

J: TRBJ2-5
size: many
D: .
V: TRBV2
DNA: TGTGCCAGCTCACCATCGGGCAACCAAGAGACCCAGTACTTC
CDR3: CASSPSGNQETQYF

J: TRBJ2-3
size: many
D: .
V: TRBV10-2
DNA: TGCGCCAGCAGTTTGAGGATGGATACGCAGTATTTT
CDR3: CASSLRMDTQYF

J: TRBJ1-6
size: many
D: .
V: TRBV6-1
DNA: TGTGCCAGCAGCTCCCACTATAAGGTGGATTCACCCCTCCACTTT
CDR3: CASSSHYKVDSPLHF

J: TRBJ1-2
size: many
D: .
V: TRBV28
DNA: TGTGCCAGCAGTACTCTGGGACATACTAACTATGGCTACACCTTC
CDR3: CASSTLGHTNYGYTF

J: TRBJ2-1
size: many
D: TRBD1
V: TRBV7-3
DNA: TGTGCCAGCAGCTTAGCTCCACCAGGACAGGGGGGGAATGAGCAGTTCTTC
CDR3: CASSLAPPGQGGNEQFF

J: TRBJ2-5
size: many
D: TRBD2
V: TRBV2
DNA: TGTGCCAGCAGTAGGTCGGGGGGTGCCCCCACCCAGTACTTC
CDR3: CASSRSGGAPTQYF

J: TRBJ2-1
size: .
D: TRBD2
V: TRBV10-3
DNA: TGTGCCATCAGCGCTAGCGGAGACTACAATGAGCAGTTCTTC
CDR3: CAISASGDYNEQFF

J: TRBJ2-7
size: many
D: TRBD2
V: TRBV11-3
DNA: TGTGCCAGCAGCGATCGACTAGCGGGAGACGAGCAGTACTTC
CDR3: CASSDRLAGDEQYF

J: TRBJ1-2
size: .
D: TRBD1
V: TRBV5-1
DNA: TGCGCCAGCAGCCCGAAGACAGGGGGCGTTGAGGGCTACACCTTC
CDR3: CASSPKTGGVEGYTF

J: TRBJ2-1
size: .
D: .
V: TRBV12-3/TRBV12-4
DNA: TGTGCCAGCAGTCCCCTTCCGGGTACCTCGGTCTACAATGAGCAGTTCTTC
CDR3: CASSPLPGTSVYNEQFF

J: TRBJ2-2
size: many
D: TRBD2
V: TRBV28
DNA: TGTGCCAGCAGTTCCGGAGCGGGAGGGACAAACACCGGGGAGCTGTTTTTT
CDR3: CASSSGAGGTNTGELFF

J: TRBJ2-1
size: many
D: TRBD2
V: TRBV7-8
DNA: TGTGCCAGCAGCCCATGGACTAGCGGGAGTTGGGACAATGAGCAGTTCTTC
CDR3: CASSPWTSGSWDNEQFF

J: TRBJ2-7
size: .
D: TRBD2
V: TRBV7-2
DNA: TGTGCCAGCAGCTTAAGGTCTAGCGGAACCTACGAGCAGTACTTC
CDR3: CASSLRSSGTYEQYF